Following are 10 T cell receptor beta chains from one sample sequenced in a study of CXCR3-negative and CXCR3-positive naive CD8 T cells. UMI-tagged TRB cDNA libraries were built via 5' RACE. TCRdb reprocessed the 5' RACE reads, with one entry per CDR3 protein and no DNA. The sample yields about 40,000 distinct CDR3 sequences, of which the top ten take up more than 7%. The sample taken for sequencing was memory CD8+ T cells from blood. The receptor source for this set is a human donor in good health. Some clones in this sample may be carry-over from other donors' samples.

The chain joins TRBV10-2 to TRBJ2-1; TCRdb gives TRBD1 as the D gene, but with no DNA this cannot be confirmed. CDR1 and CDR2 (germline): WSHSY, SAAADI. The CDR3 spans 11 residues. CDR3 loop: CASRGGVDQFF.

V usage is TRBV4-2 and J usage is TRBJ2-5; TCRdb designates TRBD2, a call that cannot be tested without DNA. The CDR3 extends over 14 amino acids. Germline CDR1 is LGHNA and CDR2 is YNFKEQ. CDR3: CASSQDSREETQYF.

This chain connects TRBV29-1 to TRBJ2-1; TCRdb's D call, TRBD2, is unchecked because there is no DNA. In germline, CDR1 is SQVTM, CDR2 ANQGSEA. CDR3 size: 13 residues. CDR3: CSVEEGGPNEQFF.

CDR3 protein: CASSPREGPNTGELFF. J is TRBJ2-2 and V is TRBV7-9; TCRdb reports TRBD2, a call that lacks DNA to check it against. The V gene's germline CDR1 is SEHNR and CDR2 FQNEAQ (reference sequence). The CDR3 covers 16 residues.

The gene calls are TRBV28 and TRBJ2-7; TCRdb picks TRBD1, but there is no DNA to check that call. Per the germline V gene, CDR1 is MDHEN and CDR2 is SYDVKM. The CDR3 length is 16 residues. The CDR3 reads CASSWTGGDLRDEQYF. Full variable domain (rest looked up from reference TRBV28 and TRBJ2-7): DVKVTQSSRYLVKRTGEKVFLECVQDMDHENMFWYRQDPGLGLRLIYFSYDVKMKEKGDIPEGYSVSREKKERFSLILESASTNQTSMYLCASSWTGGDLRDEQYFGPGTRLTVT.

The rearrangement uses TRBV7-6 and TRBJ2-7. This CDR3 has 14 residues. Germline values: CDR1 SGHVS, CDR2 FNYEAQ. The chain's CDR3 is CASSTGQGSYEQYF.

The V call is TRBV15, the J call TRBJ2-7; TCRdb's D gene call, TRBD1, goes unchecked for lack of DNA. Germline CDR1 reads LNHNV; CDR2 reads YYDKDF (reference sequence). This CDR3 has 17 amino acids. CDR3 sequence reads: CATSSPRGTQITYEQYF. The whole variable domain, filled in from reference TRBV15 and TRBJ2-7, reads DAMVIQNPRYQVTQFGKPVTLSCSQTLNHNVMYWYQQKSSQAPKLLFHYYDKDFNNEADTPDNFQSRRPNTSFCFLDIRSPGLGDTAMYLCATSSPRGTQITYEQYFGPGTRLTVT.

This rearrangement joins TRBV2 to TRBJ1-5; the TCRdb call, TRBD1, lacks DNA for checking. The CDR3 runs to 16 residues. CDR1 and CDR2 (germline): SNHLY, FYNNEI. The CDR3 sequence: CASALAETGVDQPQHF. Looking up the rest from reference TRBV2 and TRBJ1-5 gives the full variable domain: EPEVTQTPSHQVTQMGQEVILRCVPISNHLYFYWYRQILGQKVEFLVSFYNNEISEKSEIFDDQFSVERPDGSNFTLKIRSTKLEDSAMYFCASALAETGVDQPQHFGDGTRLSIL.

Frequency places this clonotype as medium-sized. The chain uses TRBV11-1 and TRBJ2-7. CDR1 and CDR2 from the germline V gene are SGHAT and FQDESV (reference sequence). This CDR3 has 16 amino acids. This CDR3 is CASSQGSGVRPYEQYF.

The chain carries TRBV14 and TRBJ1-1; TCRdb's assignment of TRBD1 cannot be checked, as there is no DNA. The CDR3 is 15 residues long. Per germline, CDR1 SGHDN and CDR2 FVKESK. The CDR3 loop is CASSQRQGDRTEAFF.